Below, 10 T cell receptor beta chains from the same sample are listed, as sequenced in a study of prognosis after radiotherapy for stage I lung cancer. The genomic DNA TCR beta CDR3 region underwent two rounds of multiplex PCR. It was primers specific to each TRBV and TRBJ gene that first-round PCR used. MiXCR, applied by TCRdb to the multiplex PCR reads, yields one record per CDR3 protein. The sample consists of more than 9,500 distinct CDR3 sequences, 30% to 40% of them appearing once. Here the sequenced sample was PBMCs, taken before or after stereotactic body radiation therapy (not recorded which). The source of these receptors is a donor of 50 years or more with non-small cell lung cancer.

Turning to this clonotype: A far larger clone is one base from this, pointing to a likely read error. The rearrangement uses TRBV12-3 or TRBV12-4 and TRBJ2-3; D is uncertain. This CDR3 is 11 amino acids long. The CDR3 coding sequence is TGTGCCTGCAGCCGCACAGATACGCAGTATTTT. Its protein is CACSRTDTQYF.

This clonotype was seen at least ten times. The chain is built from TRBV7-2 and TRBJ2-1, with D maybe TRBD1 (5 bases). This CDR3 is built from 14 residues. Germline-derived CDR1 and CDR2 are SGHTA and FQGNSA. Trimming cost V 1 base and J 6 bases, with 10 bases left between them. The CDR3 DNA sequence: TGTGCCAGCAGCTTAGTGGACATGCTCAATGAGCAGTTCTTC. It codes for CASSLVDMLNEQFF.

This clonotype was found many times. The chain is built from TRBV7-9 and TRBJ2-5; D is undetermined. The CDR3 runs to 14 residues. Germline V gives CDR1 SEHNR, CDR2 FQNEAQ (reference sequence). The V and J ends lost 0 bases and 1 base respectively, with 6 bases between them. CDR3 loop: CASSLAGSQETQYF. CDR3 coding DNA: TGTGCCAGCAGCTTAGCTGGCAGCCAAGAGACCCAGTACTTC.

V and J are TRBV9 and TRBJ1-3, with D unclear. V lost 4 bases to trimming and J lost 3 bases, with 8 bases between them. This CDR3 is 13 amino acids long. Germline CDR1 SGDLS, CDR2 YYNGEE. The CDR3 DNA follows: TGTGCCAGCAGCCCTCCGGGTGGAAACACCATATATTTT. This gives the protein CASSPPGGNTIYF. The full variable domain, rest sourced from reference TRBV9 and TRBJ1-3, is DSGVTQTPKHLITATGQRVTLRCSPRSGDLSVYWYQQSLDQGLQFLIQYYNGEERAKGNILERFSAQQFPDLHSELNLSSLELGDSALYFCASSPPGGNTIYFGEGSWLTVV.

The chain recombines TRBV11-2 with TRBJ2-1; 15 positions agree with TRBD2. Germline-derived CDR1 and CDR2 are SGHAT and FQNNGV. The V and J ends lost 4 bases and 4 bases, in that order; junction bases with no gene match: 2. The CDR3 runs to 16 residues. The CDR3 protein is CASSSGTSGRYNEQFF. The CDR3 DNA sequence: TGTGCCAGCAGCTCAGGGACTAGCGGGAGGTACAATGAGCAGTTCTTC.

This clonotype was counted many times. The V gene is TRBV11-2, the J gene TRBJ2-7; no reliable D call. The length of the CDR3 is 13 residues. The germline gives CDR1 SGHAT, CDR2 FQNNGV. The V and J ends lost 5 bases and 0 bases respectively, with 8 bases between them. CDR3 protein: CASSITPSYEQYV. CDR3 nucleotide sequence: TGTGCCAGCAGCATTACCCCCTCCTACGAGCAGTACGTC.

V gene TRBV14 combines with J gene TRBJ1-1; TRBD1 might be the D (5 bases). Germline V CDR1 and CDR2: SGHDN, FVKESK. V was cut by 3 bases and J by 7 bases, with 9 bases left in between. The CDR3 extends over 12 amino acids. CDR3 coding DNA: TGTGCCAGCAGCCAGTCAGGGATTGAAGCTTTCTTT. This encodes CASSQSGIEAFF.

This clonotype was seen more than once but under ten times. The gene calls are TRBV29-1 and TRBJ1-2, with D possibly TRBD1 on 5 matching bases. This CDR3 spans 15 amino acids. Per germline, CDR1 SQVTM and CDR2 ANQGSEA. As DNA, the CDR3 is TGCGTTGAAGATGATTTTGGGGCCTCCTCATATGGCTACACCTTC. Translated: CVEDDFGASSYGYTF.

This clonotype was seen a few times. Just one base apart from a much larger clone, this may be a read error. The CDR3 region is CASGHGPSGDTIYF. In DNA, the CDR3 is TGTGCCAGCGGTCACGGCCCCTCTGGAGACACCATATATTTT. This rearrangement joins TRBV7-9 to TRBJ1-3; no firm D call. This CDR3 has 14 residues. Germline loops: CDR1 SEHNR, CDR2 FQNEAQ (reference sequence).

Ten or more counts support this clonotype. The chain employs TRBV7-9 and TRBJ1-2, with 10 nucleotides matching TRBD1. Germline V gives CDR1 SEHNR, CDR2 FQNEAQ (reference sequence). This CDR3 has 13 residues. The junction had 4 bases not matched to a gene; V was cut back by 4 bases and J by 8 bases. CDR3 in amino acids: CASSSTGGGGYTF. Here the CDR3 DNA reads TGTGCCAGCAGCTCGACAGGGGGCGGGGGCTACACCTTC.